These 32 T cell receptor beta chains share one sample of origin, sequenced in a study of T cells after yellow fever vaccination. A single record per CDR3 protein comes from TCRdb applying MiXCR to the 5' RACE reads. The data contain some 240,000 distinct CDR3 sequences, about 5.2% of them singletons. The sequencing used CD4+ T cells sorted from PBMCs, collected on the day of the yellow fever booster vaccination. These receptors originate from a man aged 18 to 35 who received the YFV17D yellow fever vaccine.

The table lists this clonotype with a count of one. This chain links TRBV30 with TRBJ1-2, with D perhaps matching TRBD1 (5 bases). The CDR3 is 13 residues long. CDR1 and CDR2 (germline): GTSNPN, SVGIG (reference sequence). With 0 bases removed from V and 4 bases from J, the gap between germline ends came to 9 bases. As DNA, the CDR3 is TGTGCCTGGAGTGTCCAGGGTGGCTATGGCTACACCTTC. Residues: CAWSVQGGYGYTF.

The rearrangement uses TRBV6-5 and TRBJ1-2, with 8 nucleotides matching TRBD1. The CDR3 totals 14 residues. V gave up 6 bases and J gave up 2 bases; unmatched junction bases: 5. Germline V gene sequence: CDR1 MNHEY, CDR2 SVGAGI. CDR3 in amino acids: CASSRAGGNYGYTF. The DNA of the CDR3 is TGTGCCAGCAGCAGGGCAGGGGGCAACTATGGCTACACCTTC.

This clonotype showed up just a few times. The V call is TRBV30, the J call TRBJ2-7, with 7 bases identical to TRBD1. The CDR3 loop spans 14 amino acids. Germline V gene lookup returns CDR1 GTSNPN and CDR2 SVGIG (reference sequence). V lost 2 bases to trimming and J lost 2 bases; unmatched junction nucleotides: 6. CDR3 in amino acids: CAWSRNRGPYEQYF. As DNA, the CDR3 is TGTGCCTGGAGTAGGAACAGGGGACCCTACGAGCAGTACTTC.

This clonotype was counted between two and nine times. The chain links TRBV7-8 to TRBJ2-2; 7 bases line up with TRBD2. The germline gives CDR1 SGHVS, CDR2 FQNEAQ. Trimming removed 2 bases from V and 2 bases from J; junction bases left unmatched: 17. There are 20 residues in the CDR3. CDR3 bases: TGTGCCAGCAGCTTACGGGCGCGTACTGTAGCGGGCGACAACACCGGGGAGCTGTTTTTT. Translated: CASSLRARTVAGDNTGELFF.

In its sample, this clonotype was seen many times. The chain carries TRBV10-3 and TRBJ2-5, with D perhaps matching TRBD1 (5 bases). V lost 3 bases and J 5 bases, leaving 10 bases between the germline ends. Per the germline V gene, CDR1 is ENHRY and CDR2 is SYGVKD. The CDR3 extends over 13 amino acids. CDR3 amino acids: CAISDLGRETQYF. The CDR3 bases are TGTGCCATCAGTGACTTGGGGCGGGAGACCCAGTACTTC.

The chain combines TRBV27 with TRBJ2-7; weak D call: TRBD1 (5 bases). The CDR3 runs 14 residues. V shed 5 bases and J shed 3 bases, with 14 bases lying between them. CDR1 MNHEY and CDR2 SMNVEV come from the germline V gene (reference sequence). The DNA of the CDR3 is TGTGCCAGCAGTATCCAGGGTGCTATCTACGAGCAGTACTTC. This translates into CASSIQGAIYEQYF.

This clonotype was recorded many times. As DNA, the CDR3 is TGTGCCAGCAGCCAATCAGGGTCTGCAACTAATGAAAAACTGTTTTTT. This gives the protein CASSQSGSATNEKLFF. This chain links TRBV4-2 with TRBJ1-4; the D gene is possibly TRBD1 (5 bases). Deletions cut 2 bases from V and 0 bases from J, with 10 bases between. The CDR3 is 16 residues long. In germline, CDR1 is LGHNA, CDR2 YNFKEQ.

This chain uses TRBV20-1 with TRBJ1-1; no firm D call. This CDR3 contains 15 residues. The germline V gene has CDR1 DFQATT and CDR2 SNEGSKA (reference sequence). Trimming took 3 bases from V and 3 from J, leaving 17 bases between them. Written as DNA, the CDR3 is TGCAGTGCTAGGCTGGTCTCAAACGGGGACACTGAAGCTTTCTTT. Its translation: CSARLVSNGDTEAFF.

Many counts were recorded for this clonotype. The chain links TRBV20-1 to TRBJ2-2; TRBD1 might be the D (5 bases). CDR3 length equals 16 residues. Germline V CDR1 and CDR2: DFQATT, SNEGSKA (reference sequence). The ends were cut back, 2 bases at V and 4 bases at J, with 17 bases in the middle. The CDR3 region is CSARPTNGHLTGELFF. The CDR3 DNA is TGCAGTGCTAGACCCACTAACGGACACCTCACCGGGGAGCTGTTTTTT.

For the CDR3, the DNA is TGTGCCAGCAGCTTAGGTCTAGGGCTCGATAGCGATGAGCAGTTCTTC. Its protein product is CASSLGLGLDSDEQFF. The V gene is TRBV11-2, the J gene TRBJ2-1; possibly TRBD2 for D (5 bases). The V end lost 1 base, the J end lost 8 bases, and 18 bases lay between the germline ends. In germline, CDR1 is SGHAT, CDR2 FQNNGV. This CDR3 is 16 amino acids long.

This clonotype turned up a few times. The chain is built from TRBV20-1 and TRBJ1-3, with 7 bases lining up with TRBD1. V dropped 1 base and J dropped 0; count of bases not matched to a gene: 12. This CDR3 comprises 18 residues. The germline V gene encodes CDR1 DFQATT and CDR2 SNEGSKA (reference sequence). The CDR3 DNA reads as TGCAGTGCTAGAGCTGGCCCCCCGGGACAGATCTCTGGAAACACCATATATTTT. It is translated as CSARAGPPGQISGNTIYF.

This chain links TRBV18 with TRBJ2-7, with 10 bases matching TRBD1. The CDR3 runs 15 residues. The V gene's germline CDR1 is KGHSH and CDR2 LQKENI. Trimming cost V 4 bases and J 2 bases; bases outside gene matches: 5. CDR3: CASSLGQGEAYEQYV. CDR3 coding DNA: TGTGCCAGCTCACTCGGACAGGGGGAGGCCTACGAGCAGTACGTC.

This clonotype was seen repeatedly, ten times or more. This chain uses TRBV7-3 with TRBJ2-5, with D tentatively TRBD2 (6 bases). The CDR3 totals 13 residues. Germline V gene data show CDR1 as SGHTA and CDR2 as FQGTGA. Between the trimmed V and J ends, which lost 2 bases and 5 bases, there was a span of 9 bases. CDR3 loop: CASSLLAKETQYF. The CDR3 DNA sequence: TGTGCCAGCAGCTTACTAGCGAAGGAGACCCAGTACTTC.

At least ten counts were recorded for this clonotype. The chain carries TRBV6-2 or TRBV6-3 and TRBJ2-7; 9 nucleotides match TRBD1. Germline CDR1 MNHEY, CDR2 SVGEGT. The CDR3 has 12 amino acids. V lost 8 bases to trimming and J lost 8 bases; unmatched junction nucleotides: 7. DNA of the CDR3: TGTGCCAGCTCGACCGGGACAGGGAAGCAGTACGTC. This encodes CASSTGTGKQYV.

CDR3 DNA sequence: TGTGCCAGCAGCCAATGGGGTCCCAATCAGCCCCAGCATTTT. Its translation: CASSQWGPNQPQHF. This chain uses TRBV3-1 with TRBJ1-5; D ambiguous. Germline V gene data show CDR1 as LGHDT and CDR2 as YNNKEL (reference sequence). The CDR3 runs to 14 residues. Trimming removed 2 bases from V and 3 bases from J, with 8 bases in between.

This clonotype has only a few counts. The CDR3, as DNA: TGTGCCAGCAGCGTAGGGGTTAGCGGGGCCCAAGAGACCCAGTACTTC. This sequence encodes CASSVGVSGAQETQYF. The chain recombines TRBV9 with TRBJ2-5; TRBD2 matches 8 bases. This CDR3 is 16 amino acids long. Germline assignment: CDR1 SGDLS and CDR2 YYNGEE. Trimming removed 0 bases from V and 1 base from J; junction bases left unmatched: 5.

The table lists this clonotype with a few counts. The CDR3 reads CASSSPGQGGEQYV. Written as DNA, the CDR3 is TGTGCCAGCAGTTCGCCTGGACAGGGGGGAGAGCAGTACGTC. The chain has TRBV28 and TRBJ2-7; TRBD1 matches 10 bases. The CDR3 covers 14 residues. Looked up from germline, CDR1 is MDHEN and CDR2 is SYDVKM. The V segment lost 4 bases and the J segment 7 bases; nucleotides outside the gene matches: 7.

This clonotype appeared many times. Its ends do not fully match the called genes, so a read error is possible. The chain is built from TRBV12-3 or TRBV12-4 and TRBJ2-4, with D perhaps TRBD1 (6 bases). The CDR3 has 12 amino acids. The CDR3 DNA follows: TGTGCCAGCACCACGGACAGTATGGGCCCAAACTTC. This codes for CASTTDSMGPNF.

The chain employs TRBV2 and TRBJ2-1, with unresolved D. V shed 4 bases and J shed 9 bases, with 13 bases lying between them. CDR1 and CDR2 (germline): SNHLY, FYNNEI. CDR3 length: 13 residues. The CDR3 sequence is CASSGMAELEQFF. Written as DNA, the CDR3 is TGTGCCAGCAGTGGGATGGCCGAACTTGAGCAGTTCTTC.

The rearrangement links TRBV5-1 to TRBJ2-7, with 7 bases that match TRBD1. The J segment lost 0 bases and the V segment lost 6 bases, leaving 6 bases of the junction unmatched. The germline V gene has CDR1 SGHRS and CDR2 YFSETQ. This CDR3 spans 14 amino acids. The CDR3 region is CASTLTGFSYEQYF. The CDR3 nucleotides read TGCGCCAGCACCCTGACAGGGTTCTCCTACGAGCAGTACTTC.

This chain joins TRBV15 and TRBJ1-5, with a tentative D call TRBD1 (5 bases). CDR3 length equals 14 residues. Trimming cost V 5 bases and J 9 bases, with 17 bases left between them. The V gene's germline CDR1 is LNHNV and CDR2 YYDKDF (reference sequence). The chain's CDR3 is CATSDRTRVRPQHF. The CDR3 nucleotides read TGTGCCACCAGCGATCGGACACGCGTGAGGCCCCAGCATTTT.

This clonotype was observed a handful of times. Written as DNA, the CDR3 is TGTGCCAGCAGCCAAGCACATGAGCAGTTCTTC. Translated: CASSQAHEQFF. The chain uses TRBV3-1 and TRBJ2-1; unclear D gene. The CDR3 spans 11 residues. V gave up 1 base and J gave up 8 bases, with 3 bases separating them. Germline assignment: CDR1 LGHDT and CDR2 YNNKEL (reference sequence).

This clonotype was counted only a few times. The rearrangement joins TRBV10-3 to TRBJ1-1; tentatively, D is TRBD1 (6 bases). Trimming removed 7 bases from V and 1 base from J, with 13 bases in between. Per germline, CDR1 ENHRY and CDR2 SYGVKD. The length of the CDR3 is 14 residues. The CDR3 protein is CAIKGTGSNTEAFF. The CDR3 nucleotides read TGTGCCATCAAGGGAACAGGGTCGAACACTGAAGCTTTCTTT.

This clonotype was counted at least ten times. In nucleotides, the CDR3 is TGCAGTGCTGCAGACAGCGGGGGGGCGGGAGATACGCAGTATTTT. Translating it yields CSAADSGGAGDTQYF. The chain uses TRBV20-1 and TRBJ2-3, with 10 bases aligning to TRBD2. Germline V lookup: CDR1 DFQATT, CDR2 SNEGSKA (reference sequence). Trimming at V came to 5 bases and at J to 5 bases, leaving 10 bases not matched to a gene. CDR3 size: 15 residues.

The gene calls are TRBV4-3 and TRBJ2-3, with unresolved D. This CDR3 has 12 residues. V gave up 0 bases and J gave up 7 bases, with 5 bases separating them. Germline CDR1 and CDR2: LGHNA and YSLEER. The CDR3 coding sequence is TGCGCCAGCAGCCAAGAGGGGAATACGCAGTATTTT. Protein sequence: CASSQEGNTQYF.

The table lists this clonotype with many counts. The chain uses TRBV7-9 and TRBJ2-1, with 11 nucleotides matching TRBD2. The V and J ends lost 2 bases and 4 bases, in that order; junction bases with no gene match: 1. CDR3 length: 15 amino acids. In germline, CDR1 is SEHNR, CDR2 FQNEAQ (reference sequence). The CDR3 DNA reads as TGTGCCAGCAGCTTAACTAGCGGGGGATACAATGAGCAGTTCTTC. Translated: CASSLTSGGYNEQFF. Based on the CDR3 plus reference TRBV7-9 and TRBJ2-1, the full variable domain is DTGVSQNPRHKITKRGQNVTFRCDPISEHNRLYWYRQTLGQGPEFLTYFQNEAQLEKSRLLSDRFSAERPKGSFSTLEIQRTEQGDSAMYLCASSLTSGGYNEQFFGPGTRLTVL.

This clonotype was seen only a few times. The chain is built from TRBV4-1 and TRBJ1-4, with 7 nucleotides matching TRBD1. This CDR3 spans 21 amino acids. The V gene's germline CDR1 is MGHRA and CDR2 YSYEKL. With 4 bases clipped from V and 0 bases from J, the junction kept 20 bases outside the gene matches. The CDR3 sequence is CASSLHPGRTGEPATNEKLFF. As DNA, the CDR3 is TGCGCCAGCAGCCTACACCCTGGGAGGACAGGCGAACCTGCAACTAATGAAAAACTGTTTTTT.

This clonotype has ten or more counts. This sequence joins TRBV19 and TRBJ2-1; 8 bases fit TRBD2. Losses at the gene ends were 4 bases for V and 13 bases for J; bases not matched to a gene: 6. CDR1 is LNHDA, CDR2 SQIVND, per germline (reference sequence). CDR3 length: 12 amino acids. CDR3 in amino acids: CASSTSGGQQFF. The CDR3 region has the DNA TGTGCCAGTAGTACATCGGGGGGGCAACAGTTCTTC.

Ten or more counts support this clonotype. The CDR3 spells CASSLTHNTGELFF. CDR3 DNA: TGTGCCAGCAGTCTGACCCATAACACCGGGGAGCTGTTTTTT. The chain couples TRBV28 to TRBJ2-2; D ambiguous. The CDR3 extends over 14 amino acids. V was pared by 5 bases and J by 2 bases, with 9 bases between. CDR1 is MDHEN, CDR2 SYDVKM, per germline.

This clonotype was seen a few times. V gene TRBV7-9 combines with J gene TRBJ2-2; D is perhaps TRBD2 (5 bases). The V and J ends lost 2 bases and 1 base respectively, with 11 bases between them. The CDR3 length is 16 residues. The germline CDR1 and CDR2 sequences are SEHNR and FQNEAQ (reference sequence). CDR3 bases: TGTGCCAGCAGCTTATCCCTAGCAAGGAACACCGGGGAGCTGTTTTTT. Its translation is CASSLSLARNTGELFF.

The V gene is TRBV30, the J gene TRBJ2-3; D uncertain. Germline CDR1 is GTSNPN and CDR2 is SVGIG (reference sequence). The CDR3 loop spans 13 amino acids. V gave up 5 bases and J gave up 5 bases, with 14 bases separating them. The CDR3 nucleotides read TGTGCCTGGTCTGCTAGATTGGGAGATACGCAGTATTTT. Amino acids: CAWSARLGDTQYF. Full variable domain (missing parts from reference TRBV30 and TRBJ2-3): SQTIHQWPATLVQPVGSPLSLECTVEGTSNPNLYWYRQAAGRGLQLLFYSVGIGQISSEVPQNLSASRPQDRQFILSSKKLLLSDSGFYLCAWSARLGDTQYFGPGTRLTVL.

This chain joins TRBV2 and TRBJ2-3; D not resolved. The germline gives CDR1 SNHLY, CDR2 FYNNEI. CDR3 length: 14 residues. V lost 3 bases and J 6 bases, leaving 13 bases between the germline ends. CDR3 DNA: TGTGCCAGCAGTGAGGGCGTCTCAGCCGATACGCAGTATTTT. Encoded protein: CASSEGVSADTQYF.